This T cell receptor (beta chain) stems from a study of T cells in localized non-small cell lung cancer. Measured with immunoSEQ multiplex PCR; TCRdb has only the in-frame clones, and not every one. The data contain about 24,000 clones, about 92% of them singletons. Germline V gene lookup returns CDR1 MNHNY and CDR2 SVGAGI (reference sequence). This CDR3 contains 16 residues. V was shortened by 2 bases and J by 1 base, with 14 bases between the two germline ends. As regards this clone: Its specificity is unknown.

Study-wide findings and caveats: Peak T cell clonality was found in uninvolved adjacent lung, exceeding tumor.

This rearrangement joins TRBV6-6 to TRBJ2-5, with D unclear. The sequence derives from a man aged 35-75 years with stage III squamous cell lung carcinoma. The sample was peripheral blood, taken before any cancer treatment. The CDR3 here is CASSYPGLDLQETQYF. The CDR3 nucleotides are TGTGCCAGCAGTTACCCCGGCCTAGACCTCCAAGAGACCCAGTACTTC.